The entry that follows covers one TCR beta chain sequence. Its antigen remains unknown. These data come from a study of OX40 agonist ivuxolimab in advanced cancers. Study-level information: Patients in the trial were receiving intravenous ivuxolimab every 2 weeks, at doses of 0.01 to 10 mg/kg. There were three patients with partial responses, one having hepatocellular carcinoma and two cutaneous melanoma.

Whole-study results and caveats: On average, CD8+ T cells showed a greater number of expanded clones than CD4+.

Profiling relied on immunoSEQ multiplex PCR, and the TCRdb table lists in-frame clones only, not all of them. The sample has roughly 110,000 clones, 91% seen once. The V gene's germline CDR1 is SGDLS and CDR2 YYNGEE. V gave up 2 bases and J gave up 0 bases, with 8 bases separating them. The CDR3 has 15 residues. The TCR comes from an adult with an advanced solid tumor such as melanoma, head and neck, liver or kidney cancer. This material consisted of CD4+ or CD8+ T cells sorted from blood, taken in a trial of the OX40 agonist ivuxolimab. The rearrangement uses TRBV9 and TRBJ1-4; D remains unclear. The CDR3 protein is CASSVQDATNEKLFF. The CDR3, as DNA: TGTGCCAGCAGCGTCCAGGACGCAACTAATGAAAAACTGTTTTTT.